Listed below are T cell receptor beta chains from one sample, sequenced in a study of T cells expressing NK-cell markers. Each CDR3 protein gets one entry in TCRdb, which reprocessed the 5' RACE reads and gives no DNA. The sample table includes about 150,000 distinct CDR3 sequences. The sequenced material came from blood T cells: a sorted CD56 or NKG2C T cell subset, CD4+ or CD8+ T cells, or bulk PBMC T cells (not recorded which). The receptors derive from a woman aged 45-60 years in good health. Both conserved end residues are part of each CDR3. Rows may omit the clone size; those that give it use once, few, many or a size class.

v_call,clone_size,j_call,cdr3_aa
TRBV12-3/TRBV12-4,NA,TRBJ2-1,CASSWIWRDDNEQFF
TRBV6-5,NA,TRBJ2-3,CASSKRGNLDTQYF
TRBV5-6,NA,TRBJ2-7,CASSPTPTGREQYF
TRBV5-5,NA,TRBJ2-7,CASSLTSSYEQYF
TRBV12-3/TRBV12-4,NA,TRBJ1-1,CASSLWVDTEAFF
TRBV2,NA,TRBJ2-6,CASREVESGANVLTF
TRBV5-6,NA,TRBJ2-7,CASSLLPGLADSYEQYF
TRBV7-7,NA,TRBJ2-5,CASSLDPSMETQYF
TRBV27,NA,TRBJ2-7,CASNGRGVSEQYF
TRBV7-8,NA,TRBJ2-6,CASPNGSSGANVLTF
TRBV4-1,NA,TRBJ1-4,CASSPEGVMDGKLFF
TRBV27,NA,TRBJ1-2,CASSWAGGIDGYTF
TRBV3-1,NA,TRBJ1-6,CASRHRDKNSPLHF
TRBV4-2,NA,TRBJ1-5,CASSQDRTQPQHF
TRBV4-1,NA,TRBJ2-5,CASSQTTGVGQETQYF
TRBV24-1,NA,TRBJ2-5,CATSDPAKQGLQPAAPQETQYF
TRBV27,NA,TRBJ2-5,CASSSSPGLATQETQYF
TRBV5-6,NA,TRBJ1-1,CASSFGREAFF
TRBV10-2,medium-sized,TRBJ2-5,CASSQRDEETQYF
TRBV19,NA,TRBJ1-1,CASRGVSSNTEAFF
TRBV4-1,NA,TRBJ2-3,CASSQPPGLAGTDTQYF
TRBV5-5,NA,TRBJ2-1,CASSPYRAYNEQFF
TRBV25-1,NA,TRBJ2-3,CASSKPGGWTDTQYF
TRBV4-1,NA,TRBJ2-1,CASSQGGRDNEQFF
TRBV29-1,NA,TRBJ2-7,CSVVREGQYEQYF
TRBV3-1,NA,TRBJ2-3,CASSHSGRADTQYF
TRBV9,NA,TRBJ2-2,CASSAPSGLAGELFF
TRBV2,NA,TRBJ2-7,CASFDRGNEQYF
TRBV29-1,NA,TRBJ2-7,CSVVRGELSEQYF
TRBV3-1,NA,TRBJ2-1,CASSQDYRGSYNEQFF
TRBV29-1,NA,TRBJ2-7,CSVELTGSLGEQYF
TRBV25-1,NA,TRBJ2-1,CASSEYGDTYNEQFF
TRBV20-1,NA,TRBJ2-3,CSAREGRRTDTQYF
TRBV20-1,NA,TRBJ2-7,CSARDQGRISYEQYF
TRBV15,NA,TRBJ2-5,CATSRDRGRATETQYF
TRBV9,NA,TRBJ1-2,CASSVAGAGDYGYTF
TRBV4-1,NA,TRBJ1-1,CASSQGIEQGDTEAFF
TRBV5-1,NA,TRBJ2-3,CASSTVGTTGHTQYF